Below are 7 T cell receptor beta chains sequenced from a single sample in a study of T-cell memory formation after mild COVID-19. MiXCR, applied by TCRdb to the 5' RACE reads, yields one record per CDR3 protein. The sample comprises approximately 200,000 distinct CDR3 sequences, about a sixth of which are singletons, and around 1.9% rests with the top ten. Sequencing was done on a sample of PBMCs or a T cell subset sorted from them (not recorded which). The receptors originated from an adult woman who had mild COVID-19 (a few samples of this study predate the infection). Cell type and time point are not known.

This chain links TRBV27 with TRBJ2-6, with 8 nucleotides matching TRBD1. CDR1 and CDR2 (germline): MNHEY, SMNVEV (reference sequence). Germline trimming cut 3 bases from V and 8 bases from J; bases unmatched to any gene: 3. The length of the CDR3 is 14 residues. The DNA of the CDR3 is TGTGCCAGCAGTTTTCGACAGGGGTCCAACGTCCTGACTTTC. It specifies CASSFRQGSNVLTF.

The chain links TRBV7-3 to TRBJ1-1, with D uncertain. The germline V and J ends were trimmed by 4 bases and 7 bases, with 13 bases remaining between them. The germline V gene encodes CDR1 SGHTA and CDR2 FQGTGA. The CDR3 is 13 amino acids. The CDR3 spells CASSSSGGLEAFF. CDR3 DNA sequence: TGTGCCAGCAGCTCATCTGGAGGCCTTGAAGCTTTCTTT.

The chain's CDR3 is CASRAQGTIGNEQFF. CDR3 DNA sequence: TGTGCCAGCAGAGCACAGGGGACGATTGGGAATGAGCAGTTCTTC. The chain recombines TRBV2 with TRBJ2-1, with 7 bases fitting TRBD1. Germline CDR1 is SNHLY and CDR2 is FYNNEI. This CDR3 is 15 amino acids long. The ends lost 6 bases at V and 7 bases at J; junction bases unmatched: 12.

The chain couples TRBV7-3 to TRBJ2-3, with a possible D match to TRBD2 (6 bases). Germline V gene sequence: CDR1 SGHTA, CDR2 FQGTGA. This CDR3 has 15 amino acids. V was clipped by 2 bases and J by 4 bases, with 13 bases between them. CDR3 nucleotide sequence: TGTGCCAGCAGCTTAGTTGCGGGAACGGCAGATACGCAGTATTTT. Its protein product is CASSLVAGTADTQYF. The whole variable domain, filled in from reference TRBV7-3 and TRBJ2-3, reads GAGVSQTPSNKVTEKGKYVELRCDPISGHTALYWYRQSLGQGPEFLIYFQGTGAADDSGLPNDRFFAVRPEGSVSTLKIQRTERGDSAVYLCASSLVAGTADTQYFGPGTRLTVL.

This clonotype was seen more than once but under ten times. The chain carries TRBV29-1 and TRBJ1-1, with 9 bases fitting TRBD1. The CDR3 contains 14 residues. Trimming at V came to 5 bases and at J to 2 bases, leaving 6 bases not matched to a gene. Germline V gene lookup returns CDR1 SQVTM and CDR2 ANQGSEA. The CDR3 is CSVNRGQTNTEAFF. As DNA, the CDR3 is TGCAGCGTTAACAGGGGGCAAACTAACACTGAAGCTTTCTTT.

The genes are TRBV7-9 and TRBJ2-7; 8 bases are shared with TRBD2. The V gene end was trimmed by 2 bases and the J gene end by 1 base; junction bases not matched to a gene: 13. The CDR3 runs to 18 residues. CDR1 is SEHNR, CDR2 FQNEAQ, per germline (reference sequence). In nucleotides, the CDR3 is TGTGCCAGCAGCTTAAGGGCGGGAGGCCTCTTCCAGTCCTACGAGCAGTACTTC. This encodes CASSLRAGGLFQSYEQYF.

The genes are TRBV29-1 and TRBJ2-1; 12 bases agree with TRBD2. Germline V lookup: CDR1 SQVTM, CDR2 ANQGSEA. The CDR3 has 17 amino acids. Losses at the gene ends were 4 bases for V and 0 bases for J; bases not matched to a gene: 7. The CDR3 sequence is CSVGGLAGRSSYNEQFF. CDR3 sequence (DNA): TGCAGCGTTGGCGGACTAGCGGGGCGGAGCTCCTACAATGAGCAGTTCTTC.